This is a list of T cell receptor beta chains from one sample in a study of human T cells and chemical hapten exposure. TCRdb used MiXCR to reprocess the RACE reads, holding one entry per CDR3 protein. The profile shows approximately 88,000 distinct CDR3 sequences, 13% of them singletons. The sequencing used whole blood, collected in connection with sensitization to the hapten diphenylcyclopropenone (DPC). These receptor sequences come from a woman in her fifties or sixties with alopecia areata. Some clones in this sample may be carry-over from other donors' samples. The CDR3 runs from the conserved cysteine through the conserved F or W. A D gene is named only where the DNA matches it firmly. Where a row states a size, it is once, few, many or the class of an expanded clone; other rows omit it.

>TRBD2|TRBV9|TRBJ2-7|NA
TGTGCCAGCAGCGCGAGGACTAGCTCCTACGAGCAGTACTTC
CASSARTSSYEQYF
>NA|TRBV18|TRBJ1-1|few
TGTGCCAGCTCACCAATCCCTCGGGACACTGAAGCTTTCTTT
CASSPIPRDTEAFF
>NA|TRBV27|TRBJ2-7|few
TGTGCCAGCAGTTTAGGGGGGACAAACTACGAGCAGTACTTC
CASSLGGTNYEQYF
>NA|TRBV29-1|TRBJ1-3|NA
TGCAGCGTTCAGGACGGAAGCTCTGGAAACACCATATATTTT
CSVQDGSSGNTIYF
>NA|TRBV10-3|TRBJ2-7|many
TGTGCCATCGGTTTGTCCTACGAGCAGTACTTC
CAIGLSYEQYF
>TRBD1|TRBV9|TRBJ2-5|few
TGTGCCAGCAGCGTCTTGGGACAGGTACCAGGAGAGACCCAGTACTTC
CASSVLGQVPGETQYF
>NA|TRBV10-3|TRBJ1-4|NA
TGTGCCATCAGTGAGTTCCGGGGAACGACTAATGAAAAACTGTTTTTT
CAISEFRGTTNEKLFF
>NA|TRBV5-1|TRBJ1-4|few
TGCGCCAGCAGCAAGGAGGGGATGGGTGAAAAACTGTTTTTT
CASSKEGMGEKLFF
>NA|TRBV12-3/TRBV12-4|TRBJ2-3|NA
TGTGCCAGCAGTACTGGGCGCACAGATACGCAGTATTTT
CASSTGRTDTQYF
>NA|TRBV6-6|TRBJ2-5|NA
TGTGCCAGCAGTTCGGGGGAGACCCAGTACTTC
CASSSGETQYF
>TRBD2|TRBV6-2/TRBV6-3|TRBJ2-7|few
TGTGCCAGCACCCAGCGACTAGCGGGGACCTCCTACGAGCAGTACTTC
CASTQRLAGTSYEQYF
>TRBD1|TRBV3-1|TRBJ2-1|NA
TGTGCCGGCAGCCTACCGGGACAGGGGCTTTACAATGAGCAGTTCTTC
CAGSLPGQGLYNEQFF
>NA|TRBV5-1|TRBJ2-7|many
TGCGCCAGCTCTCTGGGGGTTCCCTACGAGCAGTACTTC
CASSLGVPYEQYF
>TRBD2|TRBV5-4|TRBJ2-7|many
TGTGCCAGCAGCCGCCCCCTCAGCGGGGCCATTTCCTACGAGCAGTACTTC
CASSRPLSGAISYEQYF
>NA|TRBV3-1|TRBJ2-2|many
TGTGCCAGCAGCCAAAGGGCTTCCACCGGGGAGCTGTTTTTT
CASSQRASTGELFF
>NA|TRBV4-1|TRBJ2-2|NA
TGCGCCAGCAGCCAAAGACTAGTGTTTGGCCCCACCGGGGAGCTGTTTTTT
CASSQRLVFGPTGELFF
>NA|TRBV20-1|TRBJ1-4|NA
TGCAGTGCTCCGGGGGGCCGGAGGCCAACTAATGAAAAACTGTTTTTT
CSAPGGRRPTNEKLFF
>NA|TRBV20-1|TRBJ2-2|few
TGCAGTGCTCCCCAGGGGTTCACCGGGGAGCTGTTTTTT
CSAPQGFTGELFF
>NA|TRBV19|TRBJ2-7|NA
TGTGCCAGTAGTGAACAGGGACTCAGCGAGCAGTACTTC
CASSEQGLSEQYF
>TRBD1|TRBV20-1|TRBJ1-1|few
TGCAGTGCTAGAGATCCGGGGGACAGGTGGGTGACTGAAGCTTTCTTT
CSARDPGDRWVTEAFF
>TRBD2|TRBV11-2|TRBJ2-2|many
TGTGCCAGCAGCTCCAGACTAGCGGGATTCACCGGGGAGCTGTTTTTT
CASSSRLAGFTGELFF
>TRBD1|TRBV6-6|TRBJ1-2|few
TGTGCCAGCAGTTCCGGGACAGGGCTGTTCGGCTACACCTTC
CASSSGTGLFGYTF
>NA|TRBV2|TRBJ1-1|many
TGTGCCAGCAGTGAGCAAAGGAACACTGAAGCTTTCTTT
CASSEQRNTEAFF
>NA|TRBV7-2|TRBJ1-1|NA
TGTGCCAGCAGCTTAGGGCCTCAAGCTTTCTTT
CASSLGPQAFF
>NA|TRBV29-1|TRBJ1-1|NA
TGCAGCGTCATGACACAGGGAGTCACTGAAGCTTTCTTT
CSVMTQGVTEAFF
>TRBD2|TRBV4-2|TRBJ2-3|NA
TGTGCCAGCAGCGACGGGACTAGCCTAACAGATACGCAGTATTTT
CASSDGTSLTDTQYF
>TRBD1|TRBV5-6|TRBJ1-1|NA
TGTGCCAGCAGCGTGGCCAGCCGCACAGGGGTTTTTGAAGCTTTCTTT
CASSVASRTGVFEAFF
>TRBD2|TRBV20-1|TRBJ2-1|few
TGCAGTGCTAGAGATGCTAGCGGGAGTTTCCTGAATGAGCAGTTCTTC
CSARDASGSFLNEQFF
>TRBD1|TRBV20-1|TRBJ1-4|NA
TGCAGTGCAATACAGGGGCGTTACGAAAAACTGTTTTTT
CSAIQGRYEKLFF
>NA|TRBV28|TRBJ1-1|NA
TGTGCCAGCAGTGTCCCTGGCACTGAAGCTTTCTTT
CASSVPGTEAFF
>NA|TRBV5-6|TRBJ2-3|many
TGTGCCAGCAGCTTGGCGACGGCGGATACGCAGTATTTT
CASSLATADTQYF
>NA|TRBV6-6|TRBJ2-7|many
TGTGCCAGCAGCCTCGGCGTGGTCTACGAGCAGTACTTC
CASSLGVVYEQYF
>TRBD1|TRBV29-1|TRBJ1-1|few
TGCAGCGTCGCACGAAGCCGGGACAGCACTGAAGCTTTCTTT
CSVARSRDSTEAFF
>NA|TRBV6-2/TRBV6-3|TRBJ2-5|NA
TGTGCCAGCAGCCCCGGCTTTGGAGTAGCGGACCAAGAGACCCAGTACTTC
CASSPGFGVADQETQYF
>NA|TRBV29-1|TRBJ1-1|few
TGCAGCGTTAAGAACACTGAAGCTTTCTTT
CSVKNTEAFF
>NA|TRBV2|TRBJ1-1|many
TGTGCCAGCAGTGAACCAACTGAAGCTTTCTTT
CASSEPTEAFF